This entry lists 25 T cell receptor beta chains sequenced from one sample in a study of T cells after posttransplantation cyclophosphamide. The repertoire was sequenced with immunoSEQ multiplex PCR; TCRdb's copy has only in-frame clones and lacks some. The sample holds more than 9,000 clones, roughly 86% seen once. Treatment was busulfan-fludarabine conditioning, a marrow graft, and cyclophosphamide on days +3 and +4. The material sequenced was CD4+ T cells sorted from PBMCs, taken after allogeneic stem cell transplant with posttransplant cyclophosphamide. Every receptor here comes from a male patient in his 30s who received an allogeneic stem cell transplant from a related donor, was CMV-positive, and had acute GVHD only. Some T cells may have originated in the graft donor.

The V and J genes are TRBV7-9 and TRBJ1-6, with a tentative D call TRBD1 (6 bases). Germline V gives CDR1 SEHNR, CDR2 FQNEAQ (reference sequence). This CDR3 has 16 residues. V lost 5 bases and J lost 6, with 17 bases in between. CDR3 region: CASSPPLQGSNSPLHF. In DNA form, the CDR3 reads TGTGCCAGCAGCCCCCCATTGCAGGGGAGTAATTCACCCCTCCACTTT.

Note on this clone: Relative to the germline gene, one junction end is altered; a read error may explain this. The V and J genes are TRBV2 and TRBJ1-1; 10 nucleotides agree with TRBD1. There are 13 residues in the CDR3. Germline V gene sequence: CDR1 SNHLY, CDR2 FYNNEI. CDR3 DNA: TGTGCCGGCAGTGAATGGGGACAGGGGAATGCTTTCTTT. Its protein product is CAGSEWGQGNAFF.

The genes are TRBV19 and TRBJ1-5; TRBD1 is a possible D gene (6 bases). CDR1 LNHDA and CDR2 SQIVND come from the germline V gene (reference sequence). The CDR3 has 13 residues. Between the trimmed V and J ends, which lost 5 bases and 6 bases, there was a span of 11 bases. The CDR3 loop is CASSGTLTQPQHF. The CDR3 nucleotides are TGTGCCAGTAGTGGGACATTGACTCAGCCCCAGCATTTT.

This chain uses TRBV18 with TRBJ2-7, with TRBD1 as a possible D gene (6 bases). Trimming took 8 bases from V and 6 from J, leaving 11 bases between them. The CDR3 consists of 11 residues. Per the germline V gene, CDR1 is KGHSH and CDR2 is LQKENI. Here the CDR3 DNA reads TGTGCCAGCAGTGGACAGACCGAGCAGTACTTC. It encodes CASSGQTEQYF.

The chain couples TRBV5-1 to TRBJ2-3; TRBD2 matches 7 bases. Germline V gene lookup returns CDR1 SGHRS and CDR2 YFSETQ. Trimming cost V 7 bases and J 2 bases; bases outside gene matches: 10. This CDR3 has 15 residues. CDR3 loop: CASRQRGDPTDTQYF. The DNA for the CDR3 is TGCGCCAGCCGCCAGCGGGGAGACCCCACAGATACGCAGTATTTT.

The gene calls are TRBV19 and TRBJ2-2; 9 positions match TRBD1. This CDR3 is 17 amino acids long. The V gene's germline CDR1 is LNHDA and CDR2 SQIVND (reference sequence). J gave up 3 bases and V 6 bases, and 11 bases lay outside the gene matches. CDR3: CASSRDRDAEDTGELFF. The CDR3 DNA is TGTGCCAGTAGCCGGGACAGGGACGCCGAAGACACCGGGGAGCTGTTTTTT.

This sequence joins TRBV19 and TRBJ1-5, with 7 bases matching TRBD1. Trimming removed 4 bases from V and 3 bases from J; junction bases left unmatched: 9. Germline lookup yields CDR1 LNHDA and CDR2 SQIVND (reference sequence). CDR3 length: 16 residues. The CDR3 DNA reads TGTGCCAGTAGTAAAGGGTCGGGACAGTCCAATCAGCCCCAGCATTTT. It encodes CASSKGSGQSNQPQHF.

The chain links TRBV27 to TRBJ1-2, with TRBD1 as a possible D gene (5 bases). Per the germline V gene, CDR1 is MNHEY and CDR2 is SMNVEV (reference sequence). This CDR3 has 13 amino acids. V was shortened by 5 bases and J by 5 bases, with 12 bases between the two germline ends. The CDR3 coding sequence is TGTGCCAGCAGTCGGGACTACCGGTATGGCTACACCTTC. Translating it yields CASSRDYRYGYTF.

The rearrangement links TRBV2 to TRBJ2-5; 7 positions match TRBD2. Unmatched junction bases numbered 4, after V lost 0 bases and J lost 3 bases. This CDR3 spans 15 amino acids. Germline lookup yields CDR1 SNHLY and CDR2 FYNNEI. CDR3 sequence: CASSEAGLAEETQYF. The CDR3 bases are TGTGCCAGCAGTGAAGCGGGCCTAGCGGAAGAGACCCAGTACTTC.

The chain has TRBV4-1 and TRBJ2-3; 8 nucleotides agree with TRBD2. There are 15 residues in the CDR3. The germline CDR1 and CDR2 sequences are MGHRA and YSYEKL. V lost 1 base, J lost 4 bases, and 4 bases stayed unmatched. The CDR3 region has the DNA TGCGCCAGCAGCCAAGGACGGGGGGGCGCAGATACGCAGTATTTT. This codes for CASSQGRGGADTQYF.

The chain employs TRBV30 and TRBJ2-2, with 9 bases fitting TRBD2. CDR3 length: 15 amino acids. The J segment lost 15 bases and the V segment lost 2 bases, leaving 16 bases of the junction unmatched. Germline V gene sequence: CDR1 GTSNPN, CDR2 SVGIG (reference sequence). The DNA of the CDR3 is TGTGCCTGGAGTCCGGGACTAGCTTGGGGCCGATCCATGTTTTTT. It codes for CAWSPGLAWGRSMFF.

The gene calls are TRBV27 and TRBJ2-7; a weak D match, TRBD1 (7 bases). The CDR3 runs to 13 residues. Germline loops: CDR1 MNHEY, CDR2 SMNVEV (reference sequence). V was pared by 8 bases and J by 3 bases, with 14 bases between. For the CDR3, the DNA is TGTGCCAGCGCTTTTCAGGGGGGCTACGAGCAGTACTTC. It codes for CASAFQGGYEQYF.

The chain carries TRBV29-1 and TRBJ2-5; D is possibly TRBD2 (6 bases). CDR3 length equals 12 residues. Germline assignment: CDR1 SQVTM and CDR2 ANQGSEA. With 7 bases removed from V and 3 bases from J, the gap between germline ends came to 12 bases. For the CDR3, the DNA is TGCAGCGAAAAAGTAGCGGAAGAGACCCAGTACTTC. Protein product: CSEKVAEETQYF. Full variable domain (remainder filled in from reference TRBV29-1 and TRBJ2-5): SAVISQKPSRDICQRGTSLTIQCQVDSQVTMMFWYRQQPGQSLTLIATANQGSEATYESGFVIDKFPISRPNLTFSTLTVSNMSPEDSSIYLCSEKVAEETQYFGPGTRLLVL.

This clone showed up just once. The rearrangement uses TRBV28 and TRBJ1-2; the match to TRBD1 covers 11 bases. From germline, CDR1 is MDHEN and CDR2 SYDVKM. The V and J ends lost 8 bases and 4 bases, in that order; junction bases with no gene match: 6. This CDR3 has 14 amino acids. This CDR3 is CASFRDRGGYGYTF. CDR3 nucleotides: TGTGCCAGCTTTAGGGACAGGGGGGGCTATGGCTACACCTTC.

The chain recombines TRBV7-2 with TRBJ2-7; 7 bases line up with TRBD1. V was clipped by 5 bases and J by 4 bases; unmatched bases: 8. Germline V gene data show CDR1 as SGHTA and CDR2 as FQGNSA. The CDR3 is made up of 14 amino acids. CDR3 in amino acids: CASSMTGFKYEQYF. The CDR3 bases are TGTGCCAGCAGCATGACAGGGTTTAAGTACGAGCAGTACTTC.

The CDR3 DNA reads TGCAGCGTTGAAAATTCGGGACAGCCTGGTGAGCAGTACTTC. It codes for CSVENSGQPGEQYF. V usage is TRBV29-1 and J usage is TRBJ2-7, with 7 bases that match TRBD1. Germline lookup yields CDR1 SQVTM and CDR2 ANQGSEA. This CDR3 has 14 residues. Trimming cost V 2 bases and J 7 bases; bases outside gene matches: 11.

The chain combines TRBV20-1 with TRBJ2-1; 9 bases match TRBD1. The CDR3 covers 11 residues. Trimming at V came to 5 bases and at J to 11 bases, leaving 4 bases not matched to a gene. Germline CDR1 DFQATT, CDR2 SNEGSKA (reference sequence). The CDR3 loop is CSAPGQGKQFF. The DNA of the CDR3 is TGCAGTGCTCCCGGACAGGGGAAGCAGTTCTTC.

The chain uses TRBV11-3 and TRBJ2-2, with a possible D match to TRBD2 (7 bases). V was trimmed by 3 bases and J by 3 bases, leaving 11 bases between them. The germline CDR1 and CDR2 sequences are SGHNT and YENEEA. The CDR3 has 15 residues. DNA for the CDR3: TGTGCCAGCAGCTTTGGGGGGGCCTACACCGGGGAGCTGTTTTTT. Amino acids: CASSFGGAYTGELFF.

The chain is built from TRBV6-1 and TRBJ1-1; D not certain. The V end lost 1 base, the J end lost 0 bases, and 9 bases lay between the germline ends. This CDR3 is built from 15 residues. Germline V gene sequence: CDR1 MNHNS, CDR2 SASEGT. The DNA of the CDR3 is TGTGCCAGCAGTGAAGACCACTTAATGAACACTGAAGCTTTCTTT. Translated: CASSEDHLMNTEAFF.

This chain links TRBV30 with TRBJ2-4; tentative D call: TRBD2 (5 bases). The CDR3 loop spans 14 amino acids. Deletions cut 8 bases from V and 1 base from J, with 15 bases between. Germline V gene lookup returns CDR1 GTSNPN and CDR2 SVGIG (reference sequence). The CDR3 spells CAGLTRGAKNIQYF. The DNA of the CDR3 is TGTGCCGGGCTGACACGAGGGGCCAAAAACATTCAGTACTTC.

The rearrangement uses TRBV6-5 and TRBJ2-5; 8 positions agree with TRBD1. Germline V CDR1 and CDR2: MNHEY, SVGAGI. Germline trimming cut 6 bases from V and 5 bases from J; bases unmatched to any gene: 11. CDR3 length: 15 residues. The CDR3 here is CASSPDRGPRETQYF. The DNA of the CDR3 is TGTGCCAGCAGCCCCGACAGGGGCCCGAGGGAGACCCAGTACTTC.

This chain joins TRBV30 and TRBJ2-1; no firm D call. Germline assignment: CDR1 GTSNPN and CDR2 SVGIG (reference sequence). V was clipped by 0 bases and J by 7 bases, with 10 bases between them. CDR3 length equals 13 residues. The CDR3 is CAWSVNSLNEQFF. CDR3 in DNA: TGTGCCTGGAGTGTAAACAGCTTAAATGAGCAGTTCTTC.

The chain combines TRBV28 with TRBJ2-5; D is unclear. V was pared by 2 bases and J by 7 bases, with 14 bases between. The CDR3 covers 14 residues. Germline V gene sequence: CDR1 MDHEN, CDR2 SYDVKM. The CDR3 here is CASSLGPVRLTQYF. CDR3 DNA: TGTGCCAGCAGTTTAGGGCCAGTGCGATTGACCCAGTACTTC.

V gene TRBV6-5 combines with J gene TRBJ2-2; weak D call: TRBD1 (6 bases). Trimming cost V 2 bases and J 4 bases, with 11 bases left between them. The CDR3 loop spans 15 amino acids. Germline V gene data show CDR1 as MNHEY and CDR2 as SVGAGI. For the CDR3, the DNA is TGTGCCAGCAGTTACAGGGCAGGGGCCACCGGGGAGCTGTTTTTT. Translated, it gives CASSYRAGATGELFF.

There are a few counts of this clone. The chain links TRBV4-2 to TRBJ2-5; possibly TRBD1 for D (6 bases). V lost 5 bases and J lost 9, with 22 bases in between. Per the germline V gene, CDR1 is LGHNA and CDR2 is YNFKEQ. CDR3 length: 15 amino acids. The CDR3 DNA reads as TGTGCCAGCAGCTTAGGGGCAGGGCAGCAGGGGCCCCAGTACTTC. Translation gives CASSLGAGQQGPQYF.